The rows below give T cell receptor beta chains drawn from one sample of a study of post-analysis software for immune sequencing data. TCRdb called the PCR reads again in MiXCR, with one record for every CDR3 protein. This sample has 650,000 to 850,000 distinct CDR3 sequences, with just over 45% found just once. The sequenced sample was blood. The receptors were gathered from a girl aged 10-17 years with multiple sclerosis. The CDR3 runs from the conserved cysteine through the conserved F or W. The order of the fields is V gene, J gene, CDR3 protein.

>TRBV20-1|TRBJ2-5
CSADGTSEESQYF
>TRBV7-8|TRBJ2-7
CASSLRGRDYEQYF
>TRBV3-1|TRBJ2-1
CASSQESPPFDEQFF
>TRBV29-1|TRBJ2-7
CSVVGEEYEQYF
>TRBV27|TRBJ1-1
CASSLMQGGEAFF
>TRBV4-1|.
CASSQEGGRGIYEQYF
>TRBV20-1|TRBJ2-5
CSARMGTKQETQYF
>TRBV13|.
CASSLSDSPREQYF
>TRBV29-1|TRBJ2-1
CSVAPSSYNEQFF
>TRBV30|TRBJ1-2
CAWSRQGSGYTF
>TRBV12-3/TRBV12-4|TRBJ2-1
CASSLKAGWGDEQFF
>TRBV7-6|TRBJ2-1
CASSLDAETSFYNEQFF
>TRBV20-1|TRBJ2-5
CSAPRGGRRETQYF
>TRBV4-1|TRBJ1-5
CASSQDLQTGQNQPQHF
>TRBV12-3/TRBV12-4|TRBJ2-2
CASSLGPGGPAGELFF
>TRBV29-1|TRBJ2-1
CSVGTGCNEQFF
>TRBV10-3|TRBJ2-7
CAIRDPRTSLYEQYF
>TRBV12-3/TRBV12-4|TRBJ2-1
CASSLRGRTPLEQFF
>TRBV7-8|TRBJ2-3
CASSFGPTSTDTQYF
>TRBV7-2|TRBJ2-1
CASSSTGTSGKNEQFF
>TRBV29-1|TRBJ2-7
CSGGTSSFEQYF
>TRBV5-1|TRBJ2-3
CASSLDFAGEIDTQYF
>TRBV4-1|TRBJ2-7
CASSPGTYDEQYF
>TRBV25-1|TRBJ2-7
CASGDSEWEQYF
>TRBV6-6|TRBJ2-7
CASRLTRQGSSYEQYF
>TRBV12-3/TRBV12-4|TRBJ1-5
CASSATGWQPQHF
>TRBV6-2/TRBV6-3|TRBJ2-5
CAGSRGTSNNQETQYF
>TRBV20-1|TRBJ1-5
CSAGEAGDQPQHF
>TRBV20-1|TRBJ2-2
CSARGQGASTGELFF
>TRBV29-1|TRBJ1-1
CSVDGGRGNTEAFF
>TRBV27|TRBJ2-5
CASSLVGGFGETQYF
>TRBV2|.
CASSGQGTRYEQYF
>TRBV24-1|TRBJ1-2
CATSDRDAYYGYTF
>TRBV5-1|TRBJ2-7
CASSLVLAGNYEQYF
>TRBV15|TRBJ2-7
CATSRDMTATYEQYF
>TRBV24-1|TRBJ2-1
CATSGRDRGHNEQFF
>TRBV6-2/TRBV6-3|TRBJ2-4
CASSPPMGGGAKNIQYF
>TRBV20-1|TRBJ2-4
CSARDARENGIQYF
>TRBV6-5|TRBJ2-1
CASGRLGTGMGNEQFF
>TRBV2|TRBJ2-5
CASRERDSQETQYF
>TRBV24-1|TRBJ2-5
CATSDRLAGEETQYF
>TRBV20-1|TRBJ1-5
CSARVGLTLNQPQHF
>TRBV7-3|TRBJ2-1
CASSLLAGPHSSYNEQFF
>TRBV3-1|TRBJ2-5
CASRRGYQETQYF
>TRBV29-1|TRBJ2-1
CSAMGGERYNEQFF
>TRBV4-1|TRBJ1-2
CASSLLTGLEGYTF
>TRBV27|TRBJ1-5
CASSSGGHLQPQHF
>TRBV9|TRBJ2-4
CASSPELAGGTVGKNIQYF
>TRBV7-3|TRBJ1-1
CASSLQGGDTEAFF
>TRBV10-3|TRBJ1-5
CAIRPDRANQPQHF
>TRBV10-3|TRBJ1-5
CAISESAGAADQPQHF